Listed below are T cell receptor beta chains from one sample, sequenced in a study of T-cell memory formation after mild COVID-19. One entry per CDR3 protein, called by TCRdb with MiXCR from the 5' RACE reads. This sample has 90,000 to 120,000 distinct CDR3 sequences, with roughly an eighth found just once. Sequencing was performed on PBMCs or a T cell subset sorted from them (not recorded which). The receptor source for this set is a young man who had mild COVID-19 (a few samples of this study predate the infection). Cell type and time point are not known. Both conserved end residues are part of each CDR3.

j_call,v_call,cdr3_aa
TRBJ2-3,TRBV20-1,CSARPGALNTQYF
TRBJ2-7,TRBV7-9,CASSLGWTGEYEQYF
TRBJ2-5,TRBV12-3/TRBV12-4,CASSLTGIQETQYF
TRBJ2-4,TRBV5-4,CASSLAGPAKNIQYF
TRBJ1-5,TRBV27,CASSLQDNPNQPQHF
TRBJ1-1,TRBV6-2/TRBV6-3,CASSYAGQRTEAFF
TRBJ2-2,TRBV9,CASSGLAGGGTGELFF
TRBJ2-5,TRBV5-1,CASRGTGQETQYF
TRBJ1-4,TRBV7-2,CASSKTATNEKLFF
TRBJ2-5,TRBV5-1,CASSFRDDKETQYF
TRBJ1-1,TRBV29-1,CSVAARGTEAFF
TRBJ1-4,TRBV12-3/TRBV12-4,CASSLVGLEATNEKLFF
TRBJ2-3,TRBV27,CASRSDRSSTDTQYF
TRBJ2-7,TRBV29-1,CSVLGQALDEQYF
TRBJ2-3,TRBV4-1,CASSPGWEDTQYF
TRBJ1-2,TRBV12-3/TRBV12-4,CASSFRGGYGYTF
TRBJ2-6,TRBV7-2,CASSAGQGFVPGANVLTF
TRBJ2-7,TRBV7-8,CASSLSFGLGDAYEQYF
TRBJ1-1,TRBV5-4,CASSYYGESSEAFF
TRBJ1-1,TRBV7-6,CASSLAVGGLYTEAFF
TRBJ2-3,TRBV7-2,CASSLLRGPDTQYF
TRBJ1-5,TRBV27,CASSSAYSNQPQHF
TRBJ1-2,TRBV15,CATSPKAWTHNNYGYTF
TRBJ2-2,TRBV11-2,CASSLVVGELFF
TRBJ2-1,TRBV27,CASSLVGREQFF